These 18 T cell receptor beta chains were sequenced from one sample in a study of blood T cell repertoires in COVID-19. Produced via immunoSEQ multiplex PCR; TCRdb's table is partial and in-frame only. In the table there are about 300,000 clones, nearly 90% of which are singletons. The sequenced sample was peripheral blood. These receptors all come from a woman between 25 and 40 years old with COVID-19, enrolled during active disease.

The chain has TRBV6-5 and TRBJ2-4, with a tentative D call TRBD1 (6 bases). The CDR3 extends over 16 amino acids. Trimming took 4 bases from V and 0 from J, leaving 13 bases between them. Germline CDR1 and CDR2: MNHEY and SVGAGI. The CDR3 sequence: CASSSARQVAKNIQYF. The DNA for the CDR3 is TGTGCCAGCAGTTCCGCTCGACAGGTAGCCAAAAACATTCAGTACTTC.

V gene TRBV5-1 combines with J gene TRBJ1-2, with 8 bases that match TRBD1. The ends lost 5 bases at V and 3 bases at J; junction bases unmatched: 9. The CDR3 extends over 15 amino acids. In germline, CDR1 is SGHRS, CDR2 YFSETQ. Written as DNA, the CDR3 is TGCGCCAGCAGTGAACTACAGGGGGGTGACTATGGCTACACCTTC. Protein sequence: CASSELQGGDYGYTF.

With regard to this clone: The junction departs from germline at one end; a sequencing error may be responsible. The gene calls are TRBV2 and TRBJ1-5; 9 bases agree with TRBD1. The CDR3 is made up of 14 amino acids. The germline V gene encodes CDR1 SNHLY and CDR2 FYNNEI. CDR3 sequence (DNA): TGTGCCAGCAGCGAAGACAGGGGGTTTCAGCCCCAGCATTTT. This encodes CASSEDRGFQPQHF.

The chain has TRBV9 and TRBJ2-2; the match to TRBD2 covers 8 bases. The CDR3 spans 17 residues. V shed 3 bases, J shed 7 bases, and the junction held 14 bases outside the gene matches. Germline CDR1 and CDR2: SGDLS and YYNGEE. The CDR3 reads CASSEPPGGGPLGELFF. CDR3 DNA sequence: TGTGCCAGCAGCGAGCCCCCGGGCGGGGGGCCCCTCGGGGAGCTGTTTTTT.

V usage is TRBV27 and J usage is TRBJ2-6; no clear D. Trimming left V 4 bases short and J 1 base short, with 5 bases between. Germline lookup yields CDR1 MNHEY and CDR2 SMNVEV (reference sequence). This CDR3 has 14 amino acids. CDR3 nucleotides: TGTGCCAGCAGTTGGAGTTCTGGGGCCAACGTCCTGACTTTC. Protein sequence: CASSWSSGANVLTF.

This clone occurred once. CDR3 in amino acids: CASSTGGTQPQHF. In DNA form, the CDR3 reads TGTGCCAGCAGTACAGGGGGGACTCAGCCCCAGCATTTT. This chain uses TRBV2 with TRBJ1-5, with 8 bases aligning to TRBD1. J was trimmed by 6 bases and V by 5 bases; bases with no gene match: 3. The CDR3 runs to 13 residues. Germline assignment: CDR1 SNHLY and CDR2 FYNNEI.

The genes are TRBV7-9 and TRBJ1-2, with D maybe TRBD1 (5 bases). From germline, CDR1 is SEHNR and CDR2 FQNEAQ (reference sequence). CDR3 length: 14 amino acids. Trimming pared 6 bases from V and 8 bases from J, leaving 19 bases between. The CDR3 bases are TGTGCCAGCAGTCCCTCCCTGAAGGGGCGCGGCTACACCTTC. It translates to CASSPSLKGRGYTF.

This CDR3 is CATNLRRINYGYTF. The CDR3 DNA reads as TGTGCCACCAACCTGAGGAGGATAAACTATGGCTACACCTTC. This chain connects TRBV5-6 to TRBJ1-2, with D unresolved. Trimming removed 9 bases from V and 2 bases from J, with 17 bases in between. The CDR3 consists of 14 residues. From germline, CDR1 is SGHDT and CDR2 YYEEEE.

Only a few counts were recorded for this clone. This CDR3 reads CASSISENTEAFF. The CDR3 DNA sequence: TGTGCCAGTAGTATTTCAGAGAACACTGAAGCTTTCTTT. The chain uses TRBV19 and TRBJ1-1; D is unclear. V shed 3 bases and J shed 1 base, with 6 bases lying between them. The CDR3 totals 13 residues. Germline CDR1 and CDR2: LNHDA and SQIVND (reference sequence).

The chain recombines TRBV2 with TRBJ1-3; D gene unclear. There are 12 residues in the CDR3. The germline V gene encodes CDR1 SNHLY and CDR2 FYNNEI. Trimming took off 10 bases at V and 5 bases at J, with 12 bases between the two ends. As DNA, the CDR3 is TGTGCCACCTATGACACCCGAAACACCATATATTTT. Translating it yields CATYDTRNTIYF.

CDR3 sequence reads: CASSGPGQGNSPLHF. CDR3 nucleotide sequence: TGTGCCAGCAGCGGGCCGGGACAGGGGAATTCACCCCTCCACTTT. The J gene is TRBJ1-6, the V gene TRBV5-4, with 10 bases that match TRBD1. Trimming at V came to 4 bases and at J to 7 bases, leaving 5 bases not matched to a gene. This CDR3 region has 15 residues. CDR1 and CDR2 from the germline V gene are SGHNT and YYREEE (reference sequence).

The chain carries TRBV7-2 and TRBJ2-1; 9 bases match TRBD2. Germline V lookup: CDR1 SGHTA, CDR2 FQGNSA. The J segment lost 1 base and the V segment lost 7 bases, leaving 14 bases of the junction unmatched. The CDR3 has 18 amino acids. The CDR3 nucleotides are TGTGCCAGCAACCCCTCGGGGCTAGCGGGGTCATCCTACAATGAGCAGTTCTTC. Encoded protein: CASNPSGLAGSSYNEQFF.

The chain employs TRBV6-6 and TRBJ2-3; 12 bases are a match to TRBD1. The junction had 10 bases not matched to a gene; V was cut back by 6 bases and J by 0 bases. Germline CDR1 reads MNHNY; CDR2 reads SVGAGI (reference sequence). The CDR3 runs to 18 residues. The CDR3 coding sequence is TGTGCCAGCAGCCGAGCCGGGACAGGGGGCGGTAGCACAGATACGCAGTATTTT. Amino acid sequence: CASSRAGTGGGSTDTQYF.

The CDR3 loop reads CASSPRTGGQETQYF. CDR3 DNA: TGTGCCAGCTCACCCAGGACAGGGGGTCAAGAGACCCAGTACTTC. V is TRBV18 and J is TRBJ2-5; 10 bases match TRBD1. The CDR3 sequence is 15 residues long. V shed 3 bases and J 2 bases; nucleotides not matched to a gene: 3. The germline gives CDR1 KGHSH, CDR2 LQKENI.

The CDR3 nucleotides read TGTGCCAGCAGCTTAGAGCTCCGGGACAGGGCATCCCACGAGCAGTACTTC. It codes for CASSLELRDRASHEQYF. This chain connects TRBV7-8 to TRBJ2-7, with TRBD1 identical over 9 bases. The J segment lost 5 bases and the V segment lost 1 base, leaving 12 bases of the junction unmatched. The CDR3 is 17 residues long. CDR1 and CDR2 (germline): SGHVS, FQNEAQ.

In the case of this clone: Sequence at one end of the junction differs from germline and may be a read error. The chain links TRBV3-1 (or the pseudogene TRBV3-2) to TRBJ1-2; possible D gene TRBD1, 5 bases. The CDR3 runs to 15 residues. Germline V gene data show CDR1 as LGHDT and CDR2 as YNNKEL (reference sequence). Here the CDR3 reads CASTQTFWGAHGYTF. Here the CDR3 DNA reads TGTGCCAGCACCCAAACCTTCTGGGGCGCGCATGGCTACACCTTC.

V gene TRBV27 combines with J gene TRBJ1-5, with TRBD1 as a possible D gene (6 bases). This CDR3 region has 13 residues. V lost 3 bases and J 6 bases, leaving 9 bases between the germline ends. Germline CDR1 reads MNHEY; CDR2 reads SMNVEV (reference sequence). CDR3 loop: CASSLRGGQPQHF. In DNA, the CDR3 is TGTGCCAGCAGTTTGAGGGGGGGTCAGCCCCAGCATTTT.

The chain joins TRBV29-1 to TRBJ1-1; D uncertain. V lost 6 bases, J lost 1 base, and 12 bases lay in between. CDR1 SQVTM and CDR2 ANQGSEA come from the germline V gene. The CDR3 contains 13 residues. CDR3 coding DNA: TGCAGCGTCCAGACTCAAACGAACACTGAAGCTTTCTTT. It specifies CSVQTQTNTEAFF.